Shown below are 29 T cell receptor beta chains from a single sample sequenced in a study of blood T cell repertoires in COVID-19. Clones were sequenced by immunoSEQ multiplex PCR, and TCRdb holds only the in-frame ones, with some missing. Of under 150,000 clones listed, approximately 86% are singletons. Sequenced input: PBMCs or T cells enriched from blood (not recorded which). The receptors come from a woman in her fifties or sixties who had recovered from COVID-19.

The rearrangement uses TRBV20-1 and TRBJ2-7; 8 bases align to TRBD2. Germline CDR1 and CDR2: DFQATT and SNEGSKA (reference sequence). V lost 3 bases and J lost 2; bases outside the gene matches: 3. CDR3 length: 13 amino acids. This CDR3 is CSASGTRTYEQYF. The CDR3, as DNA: TGCAGTGCTAGTGGGACTAGGACCTACGAGCAGTACTTC.

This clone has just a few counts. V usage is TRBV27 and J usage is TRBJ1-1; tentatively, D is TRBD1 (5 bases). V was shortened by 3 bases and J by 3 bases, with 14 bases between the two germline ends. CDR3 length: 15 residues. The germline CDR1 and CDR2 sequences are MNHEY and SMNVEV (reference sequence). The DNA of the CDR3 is TGTGCCAGCAGTTTGGGGGAAGGGGAGGACACTGAAGCTTTCTTT. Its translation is CASSLGEGEDTEAFF.

CDR3 region: CASVPVPGDSYEQYF. The CDR3 nucleotides read TGCGCCAGCGTCCCTGTCCCGGGAGACTCCTACGAGCAGTACTTC. This chain joins TRBV5-1 and TRBJ2-7; possible D gene TRBD2, 6 bases. Per germline, CDR1 SGHRS and CDR2 YFSETQ. Trimming removed 7 bases from V and 0 bases from J, with 17 bases in between. The CDR3 extends over 15 amino acids. The full variable domain, rest sourced from reference TRBV5-1 and TRBJ2-7, is KAGVTQTPRYLIKTRGQQVTLSCSPISGHRSVSWYQQTPGQGLQFLFEYFSETQRNKGNFPGRFSGRQFSNSRSEMNVSTLELGDSALYLCASVPVPGDSYEQYFGPGTRLTVT.

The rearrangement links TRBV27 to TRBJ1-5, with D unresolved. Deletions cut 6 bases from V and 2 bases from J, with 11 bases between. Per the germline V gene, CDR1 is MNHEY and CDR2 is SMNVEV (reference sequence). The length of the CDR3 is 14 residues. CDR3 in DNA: TGTGCCAGCAGGGGAGGGTTTGGCAATCAGCCCCAGCATTTT. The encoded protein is CASRGGFGNQPQHF.

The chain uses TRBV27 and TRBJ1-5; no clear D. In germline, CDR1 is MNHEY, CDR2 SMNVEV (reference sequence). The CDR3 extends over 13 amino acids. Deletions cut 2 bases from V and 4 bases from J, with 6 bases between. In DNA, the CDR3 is TGTGCCAGCAGTTTAACGGGAAATCAGCCCCAGCATTTT. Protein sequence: CASSLTGNQPQHF.

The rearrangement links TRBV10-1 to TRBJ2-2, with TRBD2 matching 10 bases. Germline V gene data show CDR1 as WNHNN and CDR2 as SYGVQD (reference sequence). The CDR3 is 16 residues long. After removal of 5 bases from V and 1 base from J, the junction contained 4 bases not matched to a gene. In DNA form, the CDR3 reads TGCGCCAGCAGTCCATCTAGCGGGGGGAACACCGGGGAGCTGTTTTTT. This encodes CASSPSSGGNTGELFF.

DNA for the CDR3: TGTGCCAGCAGTCACGAGGAGAACACTGAAGCTTTCTTT. Its protein is CASSHEENTEAFF. The rearrangement joins TRBV6-5 to TRBJ1-1; unclear D gene. This CDR3 is built from 13 residues. With 5 bases removed from V and 1 base from J, the gap between germline ends came to 8 bases. Germline V CDR1 and CDR2: MNHEY, SVGAGI.

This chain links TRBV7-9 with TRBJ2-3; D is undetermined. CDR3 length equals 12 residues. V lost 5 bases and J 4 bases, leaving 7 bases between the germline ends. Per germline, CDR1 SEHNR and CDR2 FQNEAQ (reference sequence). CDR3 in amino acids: CASSPYSDTQYF. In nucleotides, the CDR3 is TGTGCCAGCAGCCCTTATTCAGATACGCAGTATTTT. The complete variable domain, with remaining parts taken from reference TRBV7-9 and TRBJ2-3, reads DTGVSQNPRHKITKRGQNVTFRCDPISEHNRLYWYRQTLGQGPEFLTYFQNEAQLEKSRLLSDRFSAERPKGSFSTLEIQRTEQGDSAMYLCASSPYSDTQYFGPGTRLTVL.

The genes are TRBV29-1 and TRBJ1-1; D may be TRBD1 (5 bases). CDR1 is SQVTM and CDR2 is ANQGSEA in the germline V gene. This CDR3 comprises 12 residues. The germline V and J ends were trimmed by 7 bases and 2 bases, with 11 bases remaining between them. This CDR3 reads CSGGQGNTEAFF. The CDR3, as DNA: TGCAGCGGTGGGCAGGGCAACACTGAAGCTTTCTTT.

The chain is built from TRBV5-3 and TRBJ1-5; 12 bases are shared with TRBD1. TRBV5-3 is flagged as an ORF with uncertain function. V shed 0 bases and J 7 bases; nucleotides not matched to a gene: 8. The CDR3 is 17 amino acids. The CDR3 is CARSLGGQGALRQPQHF. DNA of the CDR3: TGTGCCAGAAGCTTGGGGGGACAGGGGGCTTTACGGCAGCCCCAGCATTTT.

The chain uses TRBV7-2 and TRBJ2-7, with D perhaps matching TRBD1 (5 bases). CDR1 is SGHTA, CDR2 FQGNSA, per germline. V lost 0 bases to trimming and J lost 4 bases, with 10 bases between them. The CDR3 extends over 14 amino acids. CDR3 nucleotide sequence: TGTGCCAGCAGCTTAGCCCCTACAGGATACGAGCAGTACTTC. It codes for CASSLAPTGYEQYF.

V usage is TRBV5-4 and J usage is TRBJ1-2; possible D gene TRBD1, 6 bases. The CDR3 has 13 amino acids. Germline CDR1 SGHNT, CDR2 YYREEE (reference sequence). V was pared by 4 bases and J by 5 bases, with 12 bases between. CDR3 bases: TGTGCCAGCAGCGGGACATTACTTTATGGCTACACCTTC. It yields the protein CASSGTLLYGYTF.

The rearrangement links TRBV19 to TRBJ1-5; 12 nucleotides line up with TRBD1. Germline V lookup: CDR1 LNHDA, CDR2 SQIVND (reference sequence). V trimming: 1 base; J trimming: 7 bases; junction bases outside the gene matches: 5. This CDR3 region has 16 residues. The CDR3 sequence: CASSIGGQGARQPQHF. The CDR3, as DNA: TGTGCCAGTAGTATAGGGGGACAGGGGGCGAGGCAGCCCCAGCATTTT.

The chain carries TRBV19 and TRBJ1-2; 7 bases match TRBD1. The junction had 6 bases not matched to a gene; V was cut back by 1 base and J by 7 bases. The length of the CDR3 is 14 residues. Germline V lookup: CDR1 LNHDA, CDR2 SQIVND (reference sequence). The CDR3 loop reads CASSIGQGVGGYTF. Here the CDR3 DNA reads TGTGCCAGTAGTATAGGGCAGGGGGTAGGTGGCTACACCTTC.

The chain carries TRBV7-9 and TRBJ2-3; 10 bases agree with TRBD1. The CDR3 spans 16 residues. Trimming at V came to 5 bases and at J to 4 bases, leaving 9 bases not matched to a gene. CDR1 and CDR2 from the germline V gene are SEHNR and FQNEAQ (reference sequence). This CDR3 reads CASSLPTGGSSDTQYF. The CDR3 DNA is TGTGCCAGCAGCCTCCCGACAGGGGGCAGTTCAGATACGCAGTATTTT.

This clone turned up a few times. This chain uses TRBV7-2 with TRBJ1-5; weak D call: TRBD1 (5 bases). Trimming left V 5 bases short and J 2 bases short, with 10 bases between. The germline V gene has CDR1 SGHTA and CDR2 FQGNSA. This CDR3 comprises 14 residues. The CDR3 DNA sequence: TGTGCCAGCAGCCAGGGCCTAGGCAATCAGCCCCAGCATTTT. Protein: CASSQGLGNQPQHF.

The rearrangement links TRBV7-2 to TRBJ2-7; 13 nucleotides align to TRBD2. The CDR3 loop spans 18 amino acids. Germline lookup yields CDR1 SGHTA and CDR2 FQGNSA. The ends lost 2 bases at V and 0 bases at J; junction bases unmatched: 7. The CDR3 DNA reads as TGTGCCAGCAGCTTAAAGCGACTAGCGGGGGGCTTCTCCTACGAGCAGTACTTC. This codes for CASSLKRLAGGFSYEQYF. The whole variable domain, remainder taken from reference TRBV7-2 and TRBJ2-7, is GAGVSQSPSNKVTEKGKDVELRCDPISGHTALYWYRQSLGQGLEFLIYFQGNSAPDKSGLPSDRFSAERTGGSVSTLTIQRTQQEDSAVYLCASSLKRLAGGFSYEQYFGPGTRLTVT.

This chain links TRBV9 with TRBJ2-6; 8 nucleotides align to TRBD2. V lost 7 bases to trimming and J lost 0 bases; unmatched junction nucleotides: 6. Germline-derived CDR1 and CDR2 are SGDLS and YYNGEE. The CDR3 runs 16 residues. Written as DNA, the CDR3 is TGTGCCAGCGCCGGGCGGGGGGACTCTGGGGCCAACGTCCTGACTTTC. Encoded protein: CASAGRGDSGANVLTF.

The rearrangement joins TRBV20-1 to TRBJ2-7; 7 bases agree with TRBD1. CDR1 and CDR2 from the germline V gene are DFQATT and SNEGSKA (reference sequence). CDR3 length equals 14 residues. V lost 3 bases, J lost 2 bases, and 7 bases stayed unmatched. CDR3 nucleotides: TGCAGTGCTAGTACATACAGGGGAGCCTACGAGCAGTACTTC. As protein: CSASTYRGAYEQYF.

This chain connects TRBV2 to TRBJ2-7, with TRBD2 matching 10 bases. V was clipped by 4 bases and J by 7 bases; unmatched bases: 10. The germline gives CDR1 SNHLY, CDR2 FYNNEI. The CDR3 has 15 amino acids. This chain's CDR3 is CASSAQRGGSREQYF. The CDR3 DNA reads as TGTGCCAGCAGTGCCCAGCGGGGGGGATCACGTGAGCAGTACTTC.

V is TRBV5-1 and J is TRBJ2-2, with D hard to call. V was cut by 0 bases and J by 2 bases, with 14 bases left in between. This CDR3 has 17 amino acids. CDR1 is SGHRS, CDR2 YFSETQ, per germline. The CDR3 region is CASSLGVRQTNTGELFF. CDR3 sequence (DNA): TGCGCCAGCAGCTTGGGGGTAAGGCAGACTAACACCGGGGAGCTGTTTTTT.

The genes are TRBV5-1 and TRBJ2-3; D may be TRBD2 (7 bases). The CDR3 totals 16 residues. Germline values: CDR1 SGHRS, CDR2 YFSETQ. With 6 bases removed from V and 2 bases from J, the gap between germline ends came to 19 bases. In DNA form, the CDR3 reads TGCGCCAGCAAATACCAATTCGGGGGGCCCACAGATACGCAGTATTTT. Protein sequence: CASKYQFGGPTDTQYF.

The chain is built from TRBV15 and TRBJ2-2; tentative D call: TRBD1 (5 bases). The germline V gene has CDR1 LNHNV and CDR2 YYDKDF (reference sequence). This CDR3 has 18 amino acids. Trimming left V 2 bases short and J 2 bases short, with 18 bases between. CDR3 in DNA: TGTGCCACCAGCAGAAAACAATGGGGCGGATTAAACACCGGGGAGCTGTTTTTT. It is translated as CATSRKQWGGLNTGELFF. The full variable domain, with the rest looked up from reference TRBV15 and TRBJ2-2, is DAMVIQNPRYQVTQFGKPVTLSCSQTLNHNVMYWYQQKSSQAPKLLFHYYDKDFNNEADTPDNFQSRRPNTSFCFLDIRSPGLGDTAMYLCATSRKQWGGLNTGELFFGEGSRLTVL.

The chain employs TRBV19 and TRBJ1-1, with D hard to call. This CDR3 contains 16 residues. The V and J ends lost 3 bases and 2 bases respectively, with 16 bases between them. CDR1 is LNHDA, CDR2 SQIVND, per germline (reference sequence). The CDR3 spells CASSIRQRLGNTEAFF. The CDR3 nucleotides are TGTGCCAGTAGTATCCGGCAGAGGCTGGGTAACACTGAAGCTTTCTTT.

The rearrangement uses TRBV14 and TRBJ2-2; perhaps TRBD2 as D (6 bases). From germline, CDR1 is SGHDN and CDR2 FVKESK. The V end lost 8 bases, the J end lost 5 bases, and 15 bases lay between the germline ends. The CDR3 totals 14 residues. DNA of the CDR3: TGTGCCAGCGCCGGGACTCTGTGGACCGGGGAGCTGTTTTTT. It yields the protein CASAGTLWTGELFF.

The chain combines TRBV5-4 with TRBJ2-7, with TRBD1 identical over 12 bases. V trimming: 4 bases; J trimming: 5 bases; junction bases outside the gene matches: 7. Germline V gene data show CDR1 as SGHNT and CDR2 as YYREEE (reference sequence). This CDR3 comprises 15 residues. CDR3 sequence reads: CASSRAGTGGDEQYF. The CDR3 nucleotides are TGTGCCAGCAGCCGGGCCGGGACAGGGGGCGACGAGCAGTACTTC.

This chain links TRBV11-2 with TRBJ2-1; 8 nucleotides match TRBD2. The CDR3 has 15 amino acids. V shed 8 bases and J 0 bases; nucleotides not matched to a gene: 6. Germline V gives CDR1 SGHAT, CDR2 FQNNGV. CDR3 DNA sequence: TGTGCCAGCCTCAGCAGCGGGGGCTCCTACAATGAGCAGTTCTTC. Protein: CASLSSGGSYNEQFF.

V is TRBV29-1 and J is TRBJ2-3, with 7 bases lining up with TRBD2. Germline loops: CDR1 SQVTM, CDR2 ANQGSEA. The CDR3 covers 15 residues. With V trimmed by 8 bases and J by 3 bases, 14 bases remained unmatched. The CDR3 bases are TGCAGCTCCACATTGAGGCGGGAGCCAACAGATACGCAGTATTTT. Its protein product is CSSTLRREPTDTQYF.

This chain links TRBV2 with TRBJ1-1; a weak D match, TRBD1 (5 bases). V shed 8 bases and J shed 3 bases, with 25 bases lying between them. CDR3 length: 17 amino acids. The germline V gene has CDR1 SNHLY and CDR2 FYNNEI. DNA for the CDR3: TGTGCCAGCCCATCATATACCTACACCAGGGTGCACACTGAAGCTTTCTTT. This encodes CASPSYTYTRVHTEAFF.